The 17 T cell receptor beta chains in this list originate from one sample, sequenced in a study of cytomegalovirus exposure and HLA in healthy donors. Researchers ran the PCR with 60 Vbeta and 13 Jbeta primers. The protocol was immunoSEQ multiplex PCR, while the TCRdb copy is restricted to in-frame clones and leaves out a portion. The table lists 130,000 to 150,000 clones, approximately 83% of them singletons, with 4.1% in the top ten. Sample: PBMCs. These TCRs come from a man aged 40-49 years in good health and CMV-seropositive.

The V gene is TRBV5-4, the J gene TRBJ2-7; TRBD1 matches 8 bases. From germline, CDR1 is SGHNT and CDR2 YYREEE (reference sequence). The J segment lost 3 bases and the V segment lost 4 bases, leaving 6 bases of the junction unmatched. This CDR3 has 14 residues. Here the CDR3 DNA reads TGTGCCAGCAGCACAGAGGACAGGGTCTACGAGCAGTACTTC. It is translated as CASSTEDRVYEQYF.

The V gene is TRBV6-1, the J gene TRBJ2-5; TRBD1 agrees at 7 bases. This CDR3 is built from 12 residues. Looked up from germline, CDR1 is MNHNS and CDR2 is SASEGT. V lost 4 bases to trimming and J lost 9 bases; unmatched junction nucleotides: 5. The CDR3 DNA reads TGTGCCAGCAGTGGCACAGGGGTATCCCAGTACTTC. It codes for CASSGTGVSQYF.

The chain has TRBV19 and TRBJ2-7; 7 nucleotides align to TRBD1. From germline, CDR1 is LNHDA and CDR2 SQIVND (reference sequence). After removal of 9 bases from V and 0 bases from J, the junction contained 8 bases not matched to a gene. The length of the CDR3 is 14 residues. DNA for the CDR3: TGTGCCAGAGCATCCCGGGACAGCTCCTACGAGCAGTACTTC. Protein sequence: CARASRDSSYEQYF.

V gene TRBV7-9 combines with J gene TRBJ1-1; 7 bases are shared with TRBD1. Germline assignment: CDR1 SEHNR and CDR2 FQNEAQ (reference sequence). The CDR3 totals 13 residues. The ends lost 5 bases at V and 6 bases at J; junction bases unmatched: 6. CDR3 sequence: CASSLRQGAEAFF. The DNA for the CDR3 is TGTGCCAGCAGCCTACGACAGGGCGCTGAAGCTTTCTTT.

This rearrangement joins TRBV7-9 to TRBJ2-7; TRBD2 is a possible D gene (5 bases). The V end lost 5 bases, the J end lost 5 bases, and 10 bases lay between the germline ends. Germline-derived CDR1 and CDR2 are SEHNR and FQNEAQ (reference sequence). The CDR3 covers 12 residues. CDR3 nucleotides: TGTGCCAGCAGCCCGGACTGGGACGAGCAGTACTTC. This translates into CASSPDWDEQYF.

This clone has more than one count but fewer than ten. The chain employs TRBV14 and TRBJ2-7, with D possibly TRBD2 on 5 matching bases. V was trimmed by 1 base and J by 5 bases, leaving 24 bases between them. CDR1 is SGHDN, CDR2 FVKESK, per germline. The CDR3 runs 18 residues. The CDR3 DNA reads as TGTGCCAGCAGCCAAGTCTATACTAATGCGGGTGGGCCAGACGAGCAGTACTTC. Protein: CASSQVYTNAGGPDEQYF.

This chain connects TRBV7-8 to TRBJ2-5, with 9 bases matching TRBD2. Trimming removed 10 bases from V and 5 bases from J; junction bases left unmatched: 14. CDR1 and CDR2 from the germline V gene are SGHVS and FQNEAQ. The CDR3 is 15 amino acids. In DNA, the CDR3 is TGTGCCACCATCCTTGGCGGGGGGGTTTGGGAGACCCAGTACTTC. Its protein is CATILGGGVWETQYF.

The gene calls are TRBV30 and TRBJ2-1, with D possibly TRBD1 on 6 matching bases. The CDR3 loop spans 12 amino acids. Looked up from germline, CDR1 is GTSNPN and CDR2 is SVGIG (reference sequence). V shed 8 bases and J shed 2 bases, with 10 bases lying between them. DNA of the CDR3: TGTGCCACGACAGGAGCCTACAATGAGCAGTTCTTC. Residues: CATTGAYNEQFF. The full variable domain, with the rest looked up from reference TRBV30 and TRBJ2-1, is SQTIHQWPATLVQPVGSPLSLECTVEGTSNPNLYWYRQAAGRGLQLLFYSVGIGQISSEVPQNLSASRPQDRQFILSSKKLLLSDSGFYLCATTGAYNEQFFGPGTRLTVL.

Comments on this clone: Other DNA sequences in this specimen translate into the identical CDR3. The chain recombines TRBV6-5 with TRBJ1-2, with 9 bases aligning to TRBD1. The CDR3 covers 12 residues. Per the germline V gene, CDR1 is MNHEY and CDR2 is SVGAGI. V shed 8 bases and J 3 bases; nucleotides not matched to a gene: 1. The CDR3: CASRTGDYGYTF. DNA for the CDR3: TGTGCCAGCCGGACAGGGGACTATGGCTACACCTTC.

The CDR3 sequence is CASSLNGGGRNPKNIQYF. The CDR3 DNA follows: TGTGCCAGCAGCTTAAATGGCGGGGGGCGAAACCCCAAAAACATTCAGTACTTC. The genes are TRBV7-3 and TRBJ2-4, with 8 bases identical to TRBD2. Germline CDR1 SGHTA, CDR2 FQGTGA. After removal of 1 base from V and 2 bases from J, the junction contained 10 bases not matched to a gene. This CDR3 region has 18 residues.

This chain links TRBV10-3 with TRBJ2-7; D may be TRBD1 (5 bases). Germline V CDR1 and CDR2: ENHRY, SYGVKD. Trimming removed 8 bases from V and 0 bases from J, with 11 bases in between. The CDR3 extends over 13 amino acids. The CDR3 loop reads CAIGLTASYEQYF. CDR3 bases: TGTGCCATCGGATTGACAGCCTCCTACGAGCAGTACTTC.

The chain links TRBV5-4 to TRBJ2-5; 9 bases are a match to TRBD2. Germline lookup yields CDR1 SGHNT and CDR2 YYREEE (reference sequence). V lost 4 bases to trimming and J lost 6 bases; unmatched junction nucleotides: 7. The CDR3 contains 14 residues. For the CDR3, the DNA is TGTGCCAGCAGCCTGCGGGGGGGCTTAAAGACCCAGTACTTC. Translating gives CASSLRGGLKTQYF.

The V gene is TRBV15, the J gene TRBJ1-6, with a possible D match to TRBD1 (6 bases). The germline gives CDR1 LNHNV, CDR2 YYDKDF (reference sequence). The CDR3 sequence is 12 residues long. V was trimmed by 3 bases and J by 14 bases, leaving 11 bases between them. CDR3 DNA: TGTGCCACCAGCAGCTTTACAGGGACCCTCCACTTT. Its protein is CATSSFTGTLHF. Full variable domain (rest looked up from reference TRBV15 and TRBJ1-6): DAMVIQNPRYQVTQFGKPVTLSCSQTLNHNVMYWYQQKSSQAPKLLFHYYDKDFNNEADTPDNFQSRRPNTSFCFLDIRSPGLGDTAMYLCATSSFTGTLHFGNGTRLTVT.

The chain has TRBV6-1 and TRBJ2-5, with 10 bases fitting TRBD2. J was trimmed by 3 bases and V by 11 bases; bases with no gene match: 12. Per germline, CDR1 MNHNS and CDR2 SASEGT. The CDR3 is 15 residues long. CDR3 bases: TGTGCCTGCAAAGGGGTAGCGGGGGGAAAAGAGACCCAGTACTTC. The encoded protein is CACKGVAGGKETQYF.

V and J are TRBV4-1 and TRBJ1-2, with D maybe TRBD1 (6 bases). Between the trimmed V and J ends, which lost 5 bases and 0 bases, there was a span of 13 bases. Germline V gene data show CDR1 as MGHRA and CDR2 as YSYEKL. The CDR3 sequence is 15 residues long. CDR3 coding DNA: TGCGCCAGCAGCAGAGATCAGGGGACTAACTATGGCTACACCTTC. This gives the protein CASSRDQGTNYGYTF.

The V call is TRBV2, the J call TRBJ1-5, with a possible D match to TRBD1 (5 bases). Germline V gene sequence: CDR1 SNHLY, CDR2 FYNNEI. Trimming took off 6 bases at V and 6 bases at J, with 12 bases between the two ends. The CDR3 spans 13 residues. Here the CDR3 DNA reads TGTGCCAGCAGGCGGGACTGGGTTCAGCCCCAGCATTTT. Translating it yields CASRRDWVQPQHF.

The chain carries TRBV6-5 and TRBJ1-5, with a possible D match to TRBD1 (6 bases). The CDR3 extends over 13 amino acids. CDR1 MNHEY and CDR2 SVGAGI come from the germline V gene. V lost 2 bases to trimming and J lost 9 bases, with 11 bases between them. The CDR3 bases are TGTGCCAGCAGTTACAGGGGGTTAGGGCCCCAGCATTTT. Translation gives CASSYRGLGPQHF.